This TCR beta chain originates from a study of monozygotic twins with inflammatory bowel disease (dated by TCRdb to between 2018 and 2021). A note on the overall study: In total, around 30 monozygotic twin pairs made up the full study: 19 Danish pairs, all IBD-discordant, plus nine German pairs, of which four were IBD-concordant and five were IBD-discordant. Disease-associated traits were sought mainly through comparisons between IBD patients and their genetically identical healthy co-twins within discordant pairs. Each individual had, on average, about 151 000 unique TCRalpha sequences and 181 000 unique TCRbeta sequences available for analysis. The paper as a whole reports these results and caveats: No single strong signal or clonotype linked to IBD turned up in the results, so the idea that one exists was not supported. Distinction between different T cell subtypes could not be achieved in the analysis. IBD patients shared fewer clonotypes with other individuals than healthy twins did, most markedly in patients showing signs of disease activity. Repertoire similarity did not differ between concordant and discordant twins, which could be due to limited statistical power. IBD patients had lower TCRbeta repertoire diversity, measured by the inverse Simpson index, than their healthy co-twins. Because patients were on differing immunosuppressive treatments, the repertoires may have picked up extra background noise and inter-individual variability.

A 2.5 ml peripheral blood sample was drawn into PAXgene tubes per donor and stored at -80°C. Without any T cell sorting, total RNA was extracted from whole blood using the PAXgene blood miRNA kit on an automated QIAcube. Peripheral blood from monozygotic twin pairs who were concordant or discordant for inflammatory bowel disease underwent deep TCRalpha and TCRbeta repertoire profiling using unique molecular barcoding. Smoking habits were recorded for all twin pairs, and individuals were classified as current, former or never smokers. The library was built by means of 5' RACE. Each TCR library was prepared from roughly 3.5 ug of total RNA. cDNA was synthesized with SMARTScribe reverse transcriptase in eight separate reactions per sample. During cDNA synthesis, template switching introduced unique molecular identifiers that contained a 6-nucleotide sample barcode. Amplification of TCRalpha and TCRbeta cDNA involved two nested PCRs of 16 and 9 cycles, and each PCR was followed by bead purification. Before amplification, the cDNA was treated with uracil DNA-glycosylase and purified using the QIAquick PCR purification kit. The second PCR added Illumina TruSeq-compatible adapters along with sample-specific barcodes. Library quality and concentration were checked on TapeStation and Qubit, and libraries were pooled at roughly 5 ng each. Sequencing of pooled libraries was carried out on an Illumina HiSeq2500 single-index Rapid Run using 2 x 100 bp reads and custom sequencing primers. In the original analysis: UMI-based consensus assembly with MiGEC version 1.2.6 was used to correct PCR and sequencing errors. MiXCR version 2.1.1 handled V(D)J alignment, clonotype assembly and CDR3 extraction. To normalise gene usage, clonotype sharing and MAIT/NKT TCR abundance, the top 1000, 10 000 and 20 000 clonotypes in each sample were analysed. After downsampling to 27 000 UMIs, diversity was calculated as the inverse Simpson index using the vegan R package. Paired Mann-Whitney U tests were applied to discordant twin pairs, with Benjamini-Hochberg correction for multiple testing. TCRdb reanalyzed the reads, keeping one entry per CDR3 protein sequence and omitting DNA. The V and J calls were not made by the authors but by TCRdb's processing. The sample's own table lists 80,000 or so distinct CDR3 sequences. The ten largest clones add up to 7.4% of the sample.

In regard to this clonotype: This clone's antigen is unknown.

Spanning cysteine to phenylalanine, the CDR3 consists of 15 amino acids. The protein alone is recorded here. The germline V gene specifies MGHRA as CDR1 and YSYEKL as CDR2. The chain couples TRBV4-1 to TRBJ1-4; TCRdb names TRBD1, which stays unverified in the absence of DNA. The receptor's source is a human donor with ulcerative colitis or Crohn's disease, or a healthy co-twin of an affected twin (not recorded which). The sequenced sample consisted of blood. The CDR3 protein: CASSQGQGRFQRLFF.